This is a list of T cell receptor beta chains from one sample in a study of T cells after yellow fever vaccination. TCRdb reanalysed the 5' RACE reads using MiXCR and keeps one entry per CDR3 protein. The data show some 250,000 distinct CDR3 sequences, 6.9% seen once. The source material was CD4+ T cells sorted from PBMCs, sampled 15 days after the yellow fever booster vaccination. These receptors all come from a man aged 25-40 years who received the YFV17D yellow fever vaccine. CDR3s include the opening cysteine and the closing phenylalanine or tryptophan. A D gene is named only where the DNA matches it firmly. Size is omitted from some rows. Given values are once, few, many or a class for expanded clones.

J gene | D gene | clone size | V gene | CDR3 DNA | CDR3 protein
TRBJ2-1 | . | few | TRBV12-3/TRBV12-4 | TGTGCCAGCAGTTTTGCGGGGTCAAGTTACAATGAGCAGTTCTTC | CASSFAGSSYNEQFF
TRBJ2-1 | . | . | TRBV18 | TGTGCCAGCTCCCCGGGAGCGGCCCTCAACAATGAGCAGTTCTTC | CASSPGAALNNEQFF
TRBJ2-7 | TRBD1 | many | TRBV5-1 | TGCGCCAGCAGCCAAGGACAGGGGTCCGACGAGCAGTACTTC | CASSQGQGSDEQYF
TRBJ2-5 | . | many | TRBV15 | TGTGCCACCAGGCGAGGAGGGACAGAAGAGACCCAGTACTTC | CATRRGGTEETQYF
TRBJ2-7 | . | . | TRBV3-1 | TGTGCCAGCAGCCCACTAGGGACATTCTACGAGCAGTACTTC | CASSPLGTFYEQYF
TRBJ1-2 | . | few | TRBV5-5 | TGTGCCAGCAGCTCCCCAGGGAAGTCAAAGCGCGGCTACACCTTC | CASSSPGKSKRGYTF
TRBJ2-7 | . | . | TRBV9 | TGTGCCAGCAGCGAAAGAGTGGGTAGCTACGAGCAGTACTTC | CASSERVGSYEQYF
TRBJ2-4 | . | few | TRBV30 | TGTGCCTGGAGCTCCAGGGGGGGGCGCGTGAACATTCAGTACTTC | CAWSSRGGRVNIQYF
TRBJ2-7 | . | many | TRBV20-1 | TGCAGTGCTAGGCGGGCTCCCTCCTACGAGCAGTACTTC | CSARRAPSYEQYF
TRBJ1-6 | . | many | TRBV7-9 | TGTGCCACCTCAACCCTAAATTCACCCCTCCACTTT | CATSTLNSPLHF
TRBJ2-2 | . | many | TRBV20-1 | TGCAGTGCCGTACAGAACCTGAACACCGGGGAGCTGTTTTTT | CSAVQNLNTGELFF
TRBJ1-1 | . | . | TRBV2 | TGTGCCAGCAGATCGGGACCGAACACTGAAGCTTTCTTT | CASRSGPNTEAFF
TRBJ2-7 | . | . | TRBV20-1 | TGCAGTGCTAGAGGGGCTAACCCCTACGAGCAGTACTTC | CSARGANPYEQYF
TRBJ2-7 | TRBD2 | few | TRBV4-2 | TGTGCCAGCAGCCAAGAAAGGACTAGCAGTTACGAGCAGTACTTC | CASSQERTSSYEQYF
TRBJ2-1 | . | few | TRBV30 | TGTGCCTGGACATCTCAGAGCTCCTACAATGAGCAGTTCTTC | CAWTSQSSYNEQFF
TRBJ1-1 | . | . | TRBV29-1 | TGCAGCGTCGCCCGGATGACCCCGGGGGCTGAAGCTTTCTTT | CSVARMTPGAEAFF
TRBJ2-7 | TRBD2 | few | TRBV20-1 | TGCAGTGCTAGTCCAGCTAGCGGGAGGGCCAGCTCCTACGAGCAGTACTTC | CSASPASGRASSYEQYF
TRBJ2-1 | TRBD1 | . | TRBV20-1 | TGCAGTGCCTATCGTGACAGGGGGATCAATAATGAGCAGTTCTTC | CSAYRDRGINNEQFF
TRBJ2-7 | . | many | TRBV7-2 | TGTGCCAGCAGCCGCGAGGGGCTCTACGAGCAGTACTTC | CASSREGLYEQYF
TRBJ2-3 | . | few | TRBV6-1 | TGTGCCAGCAGTGAAGCAAACAGTTGGCGTACGCAGTATTTT | CASSEANSWRTQYF
TRBJ2-1 | TRBD2 | . | TRBV6-5 | TGTGCCAGCAGTTACTTCCGGACTAGCGGGATCAATGAGCAGTTCTTC | CASSYFRTSGINEQFF
TRBJ1-2 | . | few | TRBV18 | TGTGCCAGCTCACCACCAGGGATGGCTAACTATGGCTACACCTTC | CASSPPGMANYGYTF
TRBJ2-2 | . | . | TRBV7-9 | TGTGCCAGCAACTTAGAATCCGGGGAGCTGTTTTTT | CASNLESGELFF
TRBJ1-1 | . | . | TRBV20-1 | TGCAGTGCTAGAGATTTTGCTATTGAAGCTTTCTTT | CSARDFAIEAFF
TRBJ2-1 | TRBD2 | few | TRBV5-1 | TGCGCCAGCAATTCCCCCCTAGCGGGAGGCAGGGTCAATGAGCAGTTCTTC | CASNSPLAGGRVNEQFF
TRBJ2-2 | . | few | TRBV25-1 | TGTGCCAGCAGCTTTGACAGAATAACCGGGGAGCTGTTTTTT | CASSFDRITGELFF
TRBJ1-6 | . | . | TRBV15 | TGTGCCACCAGCAGAGAAGGAGTTTCACCCCTCCACTTT | CATSREGVSPLHF
TRBJ2-7 | TRBD2 | many | TRBV10-3 | TGTGCCATCAGGGAGCGGGAGAGTTCCTACGAGCAGTACTTC | CAIRERESSYEQYF
TRBJ2-7 | TRBD2 | many | TRBV20-1 | TGCAGTGCTAGAGATGGGGGTCTAGCGGGGCTGTACGAGCAGTACTTC | CSARDGGLAGLYEQYF
TRBJ2-1 | . | . | TRBV29-1 | TGCAGCCTCACTGCTCCAGGGGTATCCTACAATGAGCAGTTCTTC | CSLTAPGVSYNEQFF
TRBJ1-2 | . | . | TRBV12-3/TRBV12-4 | TGTGCCAGCAGAGGCCTTTCGGAGAGGGGGAATAACTATGGCTACACCTTC | CASRGLSERGNNYGYTF
TRBJ2-7 | . | few | TRBV6-5 | TGTGCCAGCAGGTCCACAGCCTACGAGCAGTACTTC | CASRSTAYEQYF
TRBJ2-5 | . | few | TRBV19 | TGTGCCAGTAGTATCGCGTTTGCGGAGACCCAGTACTTC | CASSIAFAETQYF
TRBJ2-2 | . | many | TRBV23-1 | TGCGCCAGCAGTCAATCTAACACCGGGGAGCTGTTTTTT | CASSQSNTGELFF
TRBJ2-5 | TRBD1 | many | TRBV20-1 | TGCAGTGCTTTAGACCGGGACAGGGGATTGGAGACCCAGTACTTC | CSALDRDRGLETQYF
TRBJ1-5 | . | . | TRBV12-3/TRBV12-4 | TGTGCCAGCAGTTTTTTACAGACCCAGGGCAATCAGCCCCAGCATTTT | CASSFLQTQGNQPQHF
TRBJ2-3 | . | many | TRBV5-4 | TGTGCCAGCAGGCCTGAACAGGGAACAGATACGCAGTATTTT | CASRPEQGTDTQYF
TRBJ2-1 | . | few | TRBV12-3/TRBV12-4 | TGTGCCAGCAGTCAATGGGCGTCCCGTTTAGGGAATGAGCAGTTCTTC | CASSQWASRLGNEQFF
TRBJ2-4 | . | few | TRBV5-1 | TGCGCCAGCAGCTTGGGGGGCTTGGACATTCAGTACTTC | CASSLGGLDIQYF
TRBJ2-7 | TRBD2 | . | TRBV7-2 | TGTGCCAGCAGCTCCAACCCCACTAGCGGGAGCTACGAGCAGTACTTC | CASSSNPTSGSYEQYF
TRBJ2-3 | TRBD1 | few | TRBV4-3 | TGCGCCAGCAGCCACGACAGGGGGTGGACAGATACGCAGTATTTT | CASSHDRGWTDTQYF
TRBJ2-7 | . | few | TRBV7-9 | TGTGCCAGCAGCCCTAGACAGAGACTCTACGAGCAGTACTTC | CASSPRQRLYEQYF
TRBJ1-3 | . | few | TRBV30 | TGTGCCTGGAGCGAACTCTCTGGAAACACCATATATTTT | CAWSELSGNTIYF
TRBJ1-1 | . | few | TRBV3-1 | TGTGCCAGCAGCCAAGCGTCGGGGCGAACTGAAGCTTTCTTT | CASSQASGRTEAFF
TRBJ2-3 | TRBD2 | many | TRBV5-1 | TGCGCCAGCAGCTTGACATCCGGGGGGGATACGCAGTATTTT | CASSLTSGGDTQYF
TRBJ1-1 | . | many | TRBV5-1 | TGCGCCAGCAGCTTGGGAGGGCCGGGGACTGAAGCTTTCTTT | CASSLGGPGTEAFF
TRBJ1-6 | TRBD1 | many | TRBV12-3/TRBV12-4 | TGTGCCAGCAGTTCCCGGGACAGGGGTCCAAATTCACCCCTCCACTTT | CASSSRDRGPNSPLHF
TRBJ2-1 | . | . | TRBV7-2 | TGTGCCAGCAGCCTACACTGGGATGGTGAGCAGTTCTTC | CASSLHWDGEQFF
TRBJ2-3 | TRBD2 | many | TRBV19 | TGTGCCAGTGGAAAACTAGCGACCACAGATACGCAGTATTTT | CASGKLATTDTQYF
TRBJ2-3 | TRBD2 | . | TRBV10-1 | TGCGCCAGCAGCCCGAGCGGGAGGGCCGGAGATACGCAGTATTTT | CASSPSGRAGDTQYF
TRBJ2-7 | . | . | TRBV5-5 | TGTGCCAGCAGCTGGCGGATAGGCTCCTACGAGCAGTACTTC | CASSWRIGSYEQYF
TRBJ1-6 | . | . | TRBV18 | TGTGCCAGCTCACCGGGGACGGACATTTCACCCCTCCACTTT | CASSPGTDISPLHF